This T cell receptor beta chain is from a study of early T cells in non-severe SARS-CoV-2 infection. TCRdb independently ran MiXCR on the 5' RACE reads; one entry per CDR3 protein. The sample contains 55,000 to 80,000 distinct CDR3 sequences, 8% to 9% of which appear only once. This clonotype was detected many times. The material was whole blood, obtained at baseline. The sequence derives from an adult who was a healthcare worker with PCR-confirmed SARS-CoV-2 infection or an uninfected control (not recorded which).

The DNA of the CDR3 is TGTGCCAGCAGCACTGCGGGAGACATCGGCTACGAGCAGTACTTC. Encoded protein: CASSTAGDIGYEQYF. The genes are TRBV7-2 and TRBJ2-7; TRBD2 agrees at 7 bases. CDR1 SGHTA and CDR2 FQGNSA come from the germline V gene. With 5 bases clipped from V and 3 bases from J, the junction kept 10 bases outside the gene matches. This CDR3 has 15 residues.